This T cell receptor (beta chain) was captured in a study of vaccination effects on CD4 cells after COVID-19. V lost 2 bases to trimming and J lost 10 bases; unmatched junction nucleotides: 0. Per germline, CDR1 GTSNPN and CDR2 SVGIG (reference sequence). The CDR3 totals 10 residues. ViraFEST assay sequencing came after antigen-specific CD4+ T cells were expanded with viral peptide pools. The culture ran for about 11 days, and then CD4+ T cells were isolated. Vaccinated recipients, who were negative for nucleocapsid antibodies, had no history of SARS-CoV-2 infection. A density of about 2 million PBMC per well was used; these cells were cultured with about 10 IU/ml IL-2 and roughly 10 ug/ml peptides. The method was immunoSEQ multiplex PCR; TCRdb's version includes in-frame clones alone and lacks a portion of them. The sample holds 20,000 to 25,000 clones, roughly 75% seen once. A word on this clone: As yet, its antigen is unknown.

This material consisted of CD4+ T cells from PBMCs cultured with HCoV-NL63 spike peptides, taken before COVID-19 vaccination. This sequence was found in a human donor who received a COVID-19 vaccine. V gene TRBV30 combines with J gene TRBJ2-3, with TRBD2 matching 7 bases. DNA of the CDR3: TGTGCCTGGAGTAGCGGGGCGCAGTATTTT. Its translation is CAWSSGAQYF.